These 28 T cell receptor beta chains originate from one sample sequenced in a study of cytomegalovirus exposure and HLA in healthy donors. TCRdb's table, derived via immunoSEQ multiplex PCR, lists solely in-frame clones and lacks some. Among fewer than 200,000 clones listed, approximately 96% were seen once. The sample consisted of PBMCs. The receptors stem from a woman in her late teens or twenties in good health and CMV-seronegative.

The genes are TRBV11-2 and TRBJ1-1; 7 bases are a match to TRBD1. In germline, CDR1 is SGHAT, CDR2 FQNNGV. CDR3 length: 14 residues. V was clipped by 5 bases and J by 5 bases; unmatched bases: 8. CDR3 DNA sequence: TGTGCCAGCAGCCCCGGGGACAGTGGAACTGAAGCTTTCTTT. This gives the protein CASSPGDSGTEAFF.

This clone was observed once. The V gene is TRBV5-8, the J gene TRBJ2-1, with unresolved D. This CDR3 has 17 residues. The V gene's germline CDR1 is SGHTS and CDR2 YDEGEE. Trimming left V 2 bases short and J 5 bases short, with 20 bases between. The CDR3 region has the DNA TGTGCCAGCAGCTTTGAGTTTGCTAGTTGGAACGACAATGAGCAGTTCTTC. It is translated as CASSFEFASWNDNEQFF.

This chain links TRBV10-3 with TRBJ1-2; 8 bases map to TRBD1. The junction had 9 bases not matched to a gene; V was cut back by 1 base and J by 2 bases. This CDR3 spans 17 amino acids. CDR1 is ENHRY and CDR2 is SYGVKD in the germline V gene. This chain's CDR3 is CAISEFIQGERNYGYTF. The DNA of the CDR3 is TGTGCCATCAGTGAGTTCATACAGGGGGAACGGAACTATGGCTACACCTTC.

The chain joins TRBV6-5 to TRBJ2-1, with 11 positions matching TRBD2. Germline loops: CDR1 MNHEY, CDR2 SVGAGI. V was pared by 5 bases and J by 4 bases, with 4 bases of the junction left unmatched. The CDR3 contains 15 residues. The CDR3: CASSPGLAGYNEQFF. The CDR3 DNA reads as TGTGCCAGCAGTCCTGGACTAGCGGGTTACAATGAGCAGTTCTTC.

The V and J genes are TRBV5-1 and TRBJ1-1; 7 bases agree with TRBD1. The CDR3 sequence is 13 residues long. Unmatched junction bases numbered 3, after V lost 4 bases and J lost 3 bases. Looked up from germline, CDR1 is SGHRS and CDR2 is YFSETQ. CDR3 protein: CASSLGQHTEAFF. CDR3 DNA sequence: TGCGCCAGCAGCCTGGGACAGCACACTGAAGCTTTCTTT.

The chain couples TRBV9 to TRBJ2-1, with D perhaps matching TRBD2 (7 bases). The CDR3 spans 15 residues. CDR1 and CDR2 (germline): SGDLS, YYNGEE. Trimming took off 0 bases at V and 3 bases at J, with 10 bases between the two ends. The CDR3 sequence: CASSVAGGLYNEQFF. The CDR3 DNA sequence: TGTGCCAGCAGCGTAGCGGGGGGCCTCTACAATGAGCAGTTCTTC. Variable domain in full (rest from reference TRBV9 and TRBJ2-1): DSGVTQTPKHLITATGQRVTLRCSPRSGDLSVYWYQQSLDQGLQFLIQYYNGEERAKGNILERFSAQQFPDLHSELNLSSLELGDSALYFCASSVAGGLYNEQFFGPGTRLTVL.

The genes are TRBV2 and TRBJ2-5; 8 bases are a match to TRBD2. Unmatched junction bases numbered 1, after V lost 0 bases and J lost 4 bases. CDR1 is SNHLY, CDR2 FYNNEI, per germline. This CDR3 is built from 14 residues. CDR3 DNA: TGTGCCAGCAGTGAAGCGGCGGGGGGAGAGACCCAGTACTTC. Its translation: CASSEAAGGETQYF.

The chain combines TRBV7-9 with TRBJ1-2, with D unresolved. The CDR3 length is 14 residues. CDR1 and CDR2 from the germline V gene are SEHNR and FQNEAQ (reference sequence). The germline V and J ends were trimmed by 5 bases and 2 bases, with 12 bases remaining between them. CDR3 DNA: TGTGCCAGCAGCGAAGCCGGAGTAAACTATGGCTACACCTTC. This gives the protein CASSEAGVNYGYTF.

The V call is TRBV19, the J call TRBJ1-2; D gene uncertain. Trimming pared 9 bases from V and 2 bases from J, leaving 7 bases between. In germline, CDR1 is LNHDA, CDR2 SQIVND (reference sequence). This CDR3 contains 11 residues. CDR3 sequence (DNA): TGTGCCAGCGAGAGAAACTATGGCTACACCTTC. It yields the protein CASERNYGYTF.

V is TRBV19 and J is TRBJ1-1; possibly TRBD1 for D (5 bases). Germline V CDR1 and CDR2: LNHDA, SQIVND (reference sequence). The CDR3 totals 13 residues. Deletions cut 2 bases from V and 4 bases from J, with 8 bases between. CDR3 sequence: CASSIQGLTEAFF. The DNA of the CDR3 is TGTGCCAGTAGTATACAGGGTCTCACTGAAGCTTTCTTT.

This chain connects TRBV4-2 to TRBJ2-7; 7 bases agree with TRBD1. Trimming took 4 bases from V and 2 from J; bases not matched to a gene: 11. This CDR3 is built from 16 residues. Germline V gives CDR1 LGHNA, CDR2 YNFKEQ. The CDR3 spells CASSRYPQGSTYEQYF. DNA for the CDR3: TGTGCCAGCAGCCGCTACCCACAGGGGTCAACCTACGAGCAGTACTTC.

V gene TRBV5-6 combines with J gene TRBJ1-6; 9 nucleotides agree with TRBD1. Unmatched junction bases numbered 9, after V lost 0 bases and J lost 8 bases. Germline CDR1 and CDR2: SGHDT and YYEEEE. The CDR3 runs to 17 residues. The CDR3 region is CASSLARDREDDSPLHF. The DNA for the CDR3 is TGTGCCAGCAGCTTGGCCCGGGACAGGGAAGATGATTCACCCCTCCACTTT.

The rearrangement joins TRBV6-6 to TRBJ1-4; weak D call: TRBD1 (6 bases). The germline CDR1 and CDR2 sequences are MNHNY and SVGAGI (reference sequence). V shed 6 bases and J shed 5 bases, with 10 bases lying between them. The CDR3 spans 13 residues. The chain's CDR3 is CASSTTGNEKLFF. The DNA for the CDR3 is TGTGCCAGCAGCACTACAGGGAATGAAAAACTGTTTTTT.

This chain joins TRBV5-5 and TRBJ2-2, with TRBD2 matching 11 bases. The germline V gene encodes CDR1 SGHKS and CDR2 YYEKEE (reference sequence). The V gene end was trimmed by 0 bases and the J gene end by 2 bases; junction bases not matched to a gene: 9. The CDR3 length is 19 residues. The DNA for the CDR3 is TGTGCCAGCAGCTTGGCAGTCTTTAGCGGGGGGGTTAACACCGGGGAGCTGTTTTTT. This gives the protein CASSLAVFSGGVNTGELFF. Variable domain in full (rest from reference TRBV5-5 and TRBJ2-2): DAGVTQSPTHLIKTRGQQVTLRCSPISGHKSVSWYQQVLGQGPQFIFQYYEKEERGRGNFPDRFSARQFPNYSSELNVNALLLGDSALYLCASSLAVFSGGVNTGELFFGEGSRLTVL.

The rearrangement uses TRBV7-3 and TRBJ1-5; 9 bases align to TRBD1. Trimming cost V 5 bases and J 6 bases; bases outside gene matches: 8. CDR3 length: 15 residues. The germline gives CDR1 SGHTA, CDR2 FQGTGA. The CDR3 nucleotides are TGTGCCAGCAGCCTAAGGACAGGGGCCCCTCAGCCCCAGCATTTT. Protein product: CASSLRTGAPQPQHF.

A note on this clone: This CDR3 is also generated by other DNA sequences in the sample. The CDR3 is CASSVSGGTDTQYF. In nucleotides, the CDR3 is TGTGCCAGCAGCGTATCAGGGGGCACAGATACGCAGTATTTT. V usage is TRBV9 and J usage is TRBJ2-3, with D tentatively TRBD1 (6 bases). CDR3 length: 14 residues. In germline, CDR1 is SGDLS, CDR2 YYNGEE. The V and J ends lost 1 base and 1 base respectively, with 7 bases between them.

The chain combines TRBV7-6 with TRBJ2-7; 7 bases fit TRBD2. Germline-derived CDR1 and CDR2 are SGHVS and FNYEAQ. With 5 bases clipped from V and 3 bases from J, the junction kept 10 bases outside the gene matches. The CDR3 loop spans 15 amino acids. As DNA, the CDR3 is TGTGCCAGCAGCCCCAGTCTAGCGGAAGGCTACGAGCAGTACTTC. Translated, it gives CASSPSLAEGYEQYF.

V usage is TRBV7-9 and J usage is TRBJ1-2; 8 nucleotides line up with TRBD1. Looked up from germline, CDR1 is SEHNR and CDR2 is FQNEAQ (reference sequence). The trim removed 5 bases at V and 5 bases at J, leaving 7 bases unmatched. CDR3 size: 14 residues. CDR3 loop: CASSLQGAQYGYTF. The CDR3 region has the DNA TGTGCCAGCAGCCTTCAGGGGGCGCAATATGGCTACACCTTC.

DNA for the CDR3: TGTGCCAGCAGCCCCTACTCGACTAGCGGGGGCACAGATACGCAGTATTTT. Protein: CASSPYSTSGGTDTQYF. This chain connects TRBV13 to TRBJ2-3; 11 nucleotides agree with TRBD2. Germline CDR1 is PRHDT and CDR2 is FYEKMQ (reference sequence). The CDR3 has 17 amino acids. V was pared by 5 bases and J by 1 base, with 8 bases of the junction left unmatched.

This chain joins TRBV11-2 and TRBJ2-1; the D gene is possibly TRBD2 (6 bases). Trimming took 10 bases from V and 2 from J, leaving 12 bases between them. CDR3 length: 13 amino acids. Germline CDR1 reads SGHAT; CDR2 reads FQNNGV. CDR3 nucleotides: TGTGCCATCCGCGGGGACCCCTACAATGAGCAGTTCTTC. Translation gives CAIRGDPYNEQFF.

The J gene is TRBJ1-2, the V gene TRBV6-1, with 9 nucleotides matching TRBD1. The CDR3 is 14 amino acids. With V trimmed by 3 bases and J by 6 bases, 5 bases remained unmatched. Germline V gene data show CDR1 as MNHNS and CDR2 as SASEGT. CDR3 coding DNA: TGTGCCAGCAGTGATAACAGGGGGCTTGATGGCTACACCTTC. Its translation: CASSDNRGLDGYTF.

The chain is built from TRBV11-2 and TRBJ2-2, with D tentatively TRBD2 (6 bases). Looked up from germline, CDR1 is SGHAT and CDR2 is FQNNGV. The CDR3 contains 16 residues. Trimming removed 7 bases at V and 0 bases at J, with 15 bases between. The CDR3 DNA is TGTGCCAGCACCCAACGGCTAGCGACGAACACCGGGGAGCTGTTTTTT. This sequence encodes CASTQRLATNTGELFF.

The chain joins TRBV27 to TRBJ1-5, with a tentative D call TRBD1 (5 bases). The germline V gene has CDR1 MNHEY and CDR2 SMNVEV (reference sequence). Trimming took 5 bases from V and 2 from J, leaving 13 bases between them. The CDR3 consists of 15 residues. The CDR3 here is CASSKSTEGNQPQHF. The CDR3 coding sequence is TGTGCCAGCAGTAAGTCGACAGAAGGCAATCAGCCCCAGCATTTT.

Points on this clone: The sample carries other DNA sequences with the same CDR3. The chain carries TRBV9 and TRBJ1-3, with a weak D call TRBD1 (5 bases). V shed 0 bases and J shed 4 bases, with 14 bases lying between them. CDR3 size: 16 residues. CDR1 is SGDLS, CDR2 YYNGEE, per germline. This CDR3 is CASSVGGGGSGNTIYF. The CDR3 DNA reads TGTGCCAGCAGCGTAGGTGGGGGGGGATCCGGAAACACCATATATTTT. Using reference TRBV9 and TRBJ1-3 for the parts outside the CDR3, the full variable domain is DSGVTQTPKHLITATGQRVTLRCSPRSGDLSVYWYQQSLDQGLQFLIQYYNGEERAKGNILERFSAQQFPDLHSELNLSSLELGDSALYFCASSVGGGGSGNTIYFGEGSWLTVV.

The chain has TRBV27 and TRBJ1-2; the D gene is possibly TRBD1 (6 bases). Germline assignment: CDR1 MNHEY and CDR2 SMNVEV (reference sequence). The V and J ends lost 7 bases and 4 bases respectively, with 13 bases between them. The CDR3 is made up of 13 amino acids. The CDR3 DNA sequence: TGTGCCAGCAACCAACAGGGCGGCTATGGCTACACCTTC. Translating it yields CASNQQGGYGYTF.

The chain joins TRBV10-3 to TRBJ2-1; possible D gene TRBD1, 6 bases. This CDR3 is 12 amino acids long. Germline lookup yields CDR1 ENHRY and CDR2 SYGVKD. Trimming removed 6 bases from V and 10 bases from J, with 13 bases in between. This CDR3 reads CAIRDSPNEQFF. CDR3 coding DNA: TGTGCCATCAGGGACAGTCCTAACGAGCAGTTCTTC.

This clone occurred once. This sequence joins TRBV4-3 and TRBJ1-4; D is uncertain. V was pared by 1 base and J by 5 bases, with 14 bases between. In germline, CDR1 is LGHNA, CDR2 YSLEER. The CDR3 covers 16 residues. As DNA, the CDR3 is TGCGCCAGCAGCCAAGGGCGGCACCTTGGCAATGAAAAACTGTTTTTT. This gives the protein CASSQGRHLGNEKLFF.

V is TRBV7-2 and J is TRBJ2-3; 10 nucleotides agree with TRBD2. Looked up from germline, CDR1 is SGHTA and CDR2 is FQGNSA. V gave up 8 bases and J gave up 1 base; unmatched junction bases: 6. This CDR3 is built from 15 residues. CDR3 in amino acids: CASVLAGARTDTQYF. CDR3 nucleotide sequence: TGTGCCAGCGTGCTAGCGGGGGCACGCACAGATACGCAGTATTTT.